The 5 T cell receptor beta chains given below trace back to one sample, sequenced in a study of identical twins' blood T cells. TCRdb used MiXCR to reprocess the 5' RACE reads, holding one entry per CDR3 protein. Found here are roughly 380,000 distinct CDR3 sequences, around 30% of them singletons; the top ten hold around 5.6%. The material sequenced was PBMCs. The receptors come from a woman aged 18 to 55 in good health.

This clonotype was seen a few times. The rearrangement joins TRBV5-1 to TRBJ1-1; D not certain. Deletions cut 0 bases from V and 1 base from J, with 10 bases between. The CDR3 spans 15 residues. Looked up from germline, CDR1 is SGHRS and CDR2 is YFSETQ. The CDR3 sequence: CASSLAVGENTEAFF. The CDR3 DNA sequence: TGCGCCAGCAGCTTGGCCGTCGGGGAGAACACTGAAGCTTTCTTT.

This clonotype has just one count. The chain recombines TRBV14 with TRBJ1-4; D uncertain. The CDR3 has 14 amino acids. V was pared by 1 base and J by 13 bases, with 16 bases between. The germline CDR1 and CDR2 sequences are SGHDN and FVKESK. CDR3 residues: CASSQGSSSLRLFF. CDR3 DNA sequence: TGTGCCAGCAGCCAAGGTTCGTCGAGTTTAAGACTGTTTTTT.

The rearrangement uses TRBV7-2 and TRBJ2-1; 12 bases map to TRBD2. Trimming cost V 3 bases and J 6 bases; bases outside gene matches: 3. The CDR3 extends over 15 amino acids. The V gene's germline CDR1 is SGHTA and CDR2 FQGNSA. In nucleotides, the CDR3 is TGTGCCAGCAGCTTTTCGGGACTAGCGGGCAATGAGCAGTTCTTC. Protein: CASSFSGLAGNEQFF.

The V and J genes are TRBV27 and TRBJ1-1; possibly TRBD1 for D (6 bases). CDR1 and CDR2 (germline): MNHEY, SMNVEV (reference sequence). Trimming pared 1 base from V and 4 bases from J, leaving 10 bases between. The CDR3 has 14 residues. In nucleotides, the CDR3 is TGTGCCAGCAGTTTATGGGCAGGGGTCACTGAAGCTTTCTTT. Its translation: CASSLWAGVTEAFF.

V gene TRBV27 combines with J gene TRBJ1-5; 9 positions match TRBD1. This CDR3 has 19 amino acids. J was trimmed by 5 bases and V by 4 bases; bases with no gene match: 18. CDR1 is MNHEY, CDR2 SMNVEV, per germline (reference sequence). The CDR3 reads CASSSHPGQGRGRDQPQHF. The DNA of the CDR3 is TGTGCCAGCAGTTCCCATCCGGGACAGGGTAGGGGTCGTGATCAGCCCCAGCATTTT.